The 10 T cell receptor beta chains below were found in one sample sequenced in a study of T cells after yellow fever vaccination (dated by TCRdb to the late 2010s). Library creation used 5' RACE. The sequencer listed for this sample is Illumina HiSeq 2500. TCRdb reran the public reads through fastp at Q25 and MiXCR, keeping productive beta chains. Every CDR3 protein is listed once, alongside the most common genes and DNA of its rows. Recorded for this sample are 400,000 to 650,000 distinct CDR3 sequences; roughly a fifth of them occurred a single time. Roughly a sixth of the sample is in the top ten clones. This specimen's treatment or condition label, per the study, means: live attenuated yellow fever vaccine strain. Sequencing used PBMCs, obtained more than 20 days after the first yellow fever vaccination. The receptors were sampled from a young man who received the YFV17D yellow fever vaccine.

This clonotype was counted once. The V call is TRBV4-1, the J call TRBJ2-7, with TRBD2 as a possible D gene (6 bases). The V end was cut by 1 base, the J end by 3 bases, with 19 bases between. Germline lookup yields CDR1 MGHRA and CDR2 YSYEKL. The CDR3 is 17 amino acids. The CDR3 protein is CASSQVDLRGMNYEQYF. CDR3 DNA sequence: TGCGCCAGCAGCCAAGTGGACCTACGGGGGATGAACTACGAGCAGTACTTC.

This clonotype occurred a few times. This rearrangement joins TRBV7-9 to TRBJ1-4; D is perhaps TRBD1 (5 bases). Germline V gene lookup returns CDR1 SEHNR and CDR2 FQNEAQ (reference sequence). This CDR3 is 16 amino acids long. Trimming left V 5 bases short and J 11 bases short, with 24 bases between. The CDR3 nucleotides are TGTGCCAGCAGCCCCCCGGGGGGTTCCTCATCGTTGAAACTGTTTTTT. Residues: CASSPPGGSSSLKLFF. The variable domain in full, with the rest retrieved from reference TRBV7-9 and TRBJ1-4, is DTGVSQNPRHKITKRGQNVTFRCDPISEHNRLYWYRQTLGQGPEFLTYFQNEAQLEKSRLLSDRFSAERPKGSFSTLEIQRTEQGDSAMYLCASSPPGGSSSLKLFFGSGTQLSVL.

This clonotype has only a few counts. The rearrangement uses TRBV10-3 and TRBJ2-1; 8 nucleotides agree with TRBD1. The CDR3 consists of 15 residues. V lost 6 bases and J lost 6; bases outside the gene matches: 10. Germline assignment: CDR1 ENHRY and CDR2 SYGVKD. The CDR3 DNA reads as TGTGCCATCAGGCTGACCGGACAGGGAGGCAATGAGCAGTTCTTC. Encoded protein: CAIRLTGQGGNEQFF.

This clonotype has a handful of counts. V and J are TRBV4-1 and TRBJ2-3, with a tentative D call TRBD1 (7 bases). From germline, CDR1 is MGHRA and CDR2 YSYEKL. CDR3 length: 15 residues. The V and J ends lost 0 bases and 3 bases respectively, with 10 bases between them. CDR3 amino acids: CASSQEPGGTDTQYF. The CDR3 bases are TGCGCCAGCAGCCAAGAGCCAGGGGGGACAGATACGCAGTATTTT.

The V gene is TRBV28, the J gene TRBJ1-3; D gene uncertain. The V gene lost 6 bases and the J gene lost 7 bases, with 16 bases spanning the gap. Looked up from germline, CDR1 is MDHEN and CDR2 is SYDVKM. This CDR3 region has 14 residues. CDR3 coding DNA: TGTGCCAGCAGCCCCCATCGGCAAGGTAACACCATATATTTT. Amino acids: CASSPHRQGNTIYF.

This chain joins TRBV20-1 and TRBJ2-6, with 9 bases aligning to TRBD2. This CDR3 is 15 amino acids long. The germline gives CDR1 DFQATT, CDR2 SNEGSKA (reference sequence). The J segment lost 3 bases and the V segment lost 6 bases, leaving 6 bases of the junction unmatched. CDR3 loop: CSAPRGGFGANVLTF. For the CDR3, the DNA is TGCAGTGCACCGCGGGGGGGCTTTGGGGCCAACGTCCTGACTTTC.

The chain joins TRBV4-3 to TRBJ2-2; D perhaps matches TRBD1 (6 bases). This CDR3 region has 15 residues. Looked up from germline, CDR1 is LGHNA and CDR2 is YSLEER. Trimming took 0 bases from V and 6 from J, leaving 11 bases between them. CDR3 nucleotide sequence: TGCGCCAGCAGCCAAGAGGGGGCGCTAGCCGGGGAGCTGTTTTTT. This encodes CASSQEGALAGELFF.

This clonotype was seen a few times. The V and J genes are TRBV21-1 and TRBJ2-3; the DNA was not used to check the table's D call, TRBD1. TRBV21-1 is classified as a pseudogene. There are 21 residues in the CDR3. The CDR3 loop is CASSKFLRRGAEQTSTDTQYF. CDR3 in DNA: TGTGCCAGCAGCAAATTCTTGCGTAGGGGGGCGGAACAAACGAGCACAGATACGCAGTATTTT.

Note on this clonotype: This could be a read error, since a much larger clone is one nucleotide away. V gene TRBV25-1 combines with J gene TRBJ1-5, with 7 bases matching TRBD1. This CDR3 has 16 amino acids. Per germline, CDR1 MGHDK and CDR2 SYGVNS. The DNA for the CDR3 is TGTGCCAACAGTGATGGGCGACAGGGTAGCAATCAGCCCCAGCATTTT. It codes for CANSDGRQGSNQPQHF.

This clonotype was observed a few times. The rearrangement joins TRBV4-3 to TRBJ2-5, with TRBD2 matching 7 bases. The trim removed 1 base at V and 5 bases at J, leaving 10 bases unmatched. The germline gives CDR1 LGHNA, CDR2 YSLEER. The CDR3 totals 16 residues. CDR3 DNA sequence: TGCGCCAGCAGCCAAGGGTCCGGGACTAACTTGGAGACCCAGTACTTC. It is translated as CASSQGSGTNLETQYF.